Following are 22 T cell receptor beta chains from one sample sequenced in a study of sequential checkpoint blockade in melanoma. Described treatment: randomized to nivolumab then ipilimumab (arm A) or the reverse (arm B). Sequencing was performed with immunoSEQ multiplex PCR; in TCRdb, only in-frame clones are kept and a portion is missing. The sample holds about 28,000 clones, around nine tenths seen once. The sample consisted of CD8+ T cells sorted from blood (inferred from file names), taken from a patient given nivolumab and ipilimumab in sequence. These receptors originate from a human donor with melanoma.

This clone was seen once. This rearrangement joins TRBV28 to TRBJ2-7; 10 bases are a match to TRBD2. V lost 1 base, J lost 4 bases, and 7 bases stayed unmatched. Germline lookup yields CDR1 MDHEN and CDR2 SYDVKM. The CDR3 totals 16 residues. The CDR3, as DNA: TGTGCCAGCAGTTTATCTTTGCCTAGCGGGAGTTACGAGCAGTACTTC. It yields the protein CASSLSLPSGSYEQYF.

This chain uses TRBV2 with TRBJ2-7, with D possibly TRBD1 on 6 matching bases. CDR3 size: 15 residues. Trimming stripped 7 bases from V and 0 bases from J, with 16 bases between. Per germline, CDR1 SNHLY and CDR2 FYNNEI. The CDR3 loop reads CASKEDRRPSYEQYV. The DNA of the CDR3 is TGTGCCAGCAAAGAAGACAGGCGTCCCTCCTACGAGCAGTACGTC.

V gene TRBV6-5 combines with J gene TRBJ1-2, with D tentatively TRBD1 (5 bases). Trimming left V 7 bases short and J 8 bases short, with 20 bases between. Germline CDR1 is MNHEY and CDR2 is SVGAGI. The CDR3 is made up of 14 amino acids. The DNA of the CDR3 is TGTGCCAGCACCAGCCGGGGGTGGGTTTGGGGCTACACCTTC. It encodes CASTSRGWVWGYTF.

This clone was seen a single time. V gene TRBV7-2 combines with J gene TRBJ2-7; a weak D match, TRBD2 (6 bases). Trimming removed 2 bases from V and 7 bases from J, with 12 bases in between. From germline, CDR1 is SGHTA and CDR2 FQGNSA. The CDR3 sequence is 13 residues long. For the CDR3, the DNA is TGTGCCAGCAGCTTAATAGGGGCGGGGGAGCAGTACGTC. Its translation: CASSLIGAGEQYV.

The chain combines TRBV6-1 with TRBJ1-6; 10 positions agree with TRBD1. There are 15 residues in the CDR3. Germline V gene lookup returns CDR1 MNHNS and CDR2 SASEGT. After removal of 4 bases from V and 8 bases from J, the junction contained 5 bases not matched to a gene. In DNA form, the CDR3 reads TGTGCCAGCAGTGCAGGGACAGGGGACCATTCACCCCTCCACTTT. Its protein product is CASSAGTGDHSPLHF.

The V gene is TRBV7-8, the J gene TRBJ1-2, with a weak D call TRBD1 (5 bases). Trimming cost V 5 bases and J 3 bases, with 19 bases left between them. The CDR3 is 16 amino acids. Germline-derived CDR1 and CDR2 are SGHVS and FQNEAQ. The DNA of the CDR3 is TGTGCCAGCAGCCCGCAAGGCAGACGGGGGGACTATGGCTACACCTTC. Amino acids: CASSPQGRRGDYGYTF.

CDR3 protein: CASSLRPGTGGWGNYGYTF. CDR3 sequence (DNA): TGTGCCAGCAGCTTACGCCCCGGGACAGGGGGATGGGGTAACTATGGCTACACCTTC. V and J are TRBV5-5 and TRBJ1-2; 11 bases are a match to TRBD1. Trimming took 2 bases from V and 1 from J; bases not matched to a gene: 13. The CDR3 has 19 residues. The germline V gene has CDR1 SGHKS and CDR2 YYEKEE (reference sequence).

The rearrangement uses TRBV10-3 and TRBJ2-2, with D perhaps matching TRBD1 (6 bases). Germline V gene data show CDR1 as ENHRY and CDR2 as SYGVKD. The CDR3 is 15 amino acids. V was trimmed by 4 bases and J by 0 bases, leaving 9 bases between them. The CDR3 region is CAISAGDANTGELFF. In DNA, the CDR3 is TGTGCCATCAGTGCAGGGGACGCGAACACCGGGGAGCTGTTTTTT.

This clone was counted between two and nine times. This chain joins TRBV4-3 and TRBJ2-6; 7 bases align to TRBD1. Germline CDR1 reads LGHNA; CDR2 reads YSLEER. CDR3 length: 18 amino acids. Trimming cost V 0 bases and J 3 bases; bases outside gene matches: 8. Written as DNA, the CDR3 is TGCGCCAGCAGCCAAGATCCCTGGCAGGGGGATGGGGCCAACGTCCTGACTTTC. The encoded protein is CASSQDPWQGDGANVLTF.

The chain recombines TRBV7-9 with TRBJ2-7, with 10 bases aligning to TRBD1. Losses at the gene ends were 7 bases for V and 0 bases for J; bases not matched to a gene: 9. CDR3 length equals 16 residues. Per the germline V gene, CDR1 is SEHNR and CDR2 is FQNEAQ (reference sequence). The CDR3 sequence: CASTPLDRGDSYEQYV. The CDR3 DNA sequence: TGTGCCAGCACCCCCTTGGACAGGGGGGACTCCTACGAGCAGTACGTC.

This rearrangement joins TRBV9 to TRBJ2-1; TRBD1 aligns across 9 bases. After removal of 3 bases from V and 2 bases from J, the junction contained 27 bases not matched to a gene. The CDR3 contains 23 residues. Germline-derived CDR1 and CDR2 are SGDLS and YYNGEE. The CDR3 DNA is TGTGCCAGCAGCGGTGGTCAGGAAGAGCCGGGACAGGGTCCCCGCGGTGCCTACAATGAGCAGTTCTTC. Amino acids: CASSGGQEEPGQGPRGAYNEQFF. The full variable domain, in which reference TRBV9 and TRBJ2-1 provide the parts outside the CDR3, is DSGVTQTPKHLITATGQRVTLRCSPRSGDLSVYWYQQSLDQGLQFLIQYYNGEERAKGNILERFSAQQFPDLHSELNLSSLELGDSALYFCASSGGQEEPGQGPRGAYNEQFFGPGTRLTVL.

V is TRBV11-2 and J is TRBJ1-4; no definite D call. The V gene lost 5 bases and the J gene lost 0 bases, with 19 bases spanning the gap. The germline V gene encodes CDR1 SGHAT and CDR2 FQNNGV. CDR3 length equals 18 residues. In DNA, the CDR3 is TGTGCCAGCAGCCCCCGTCACGGAGGTTTAGCAACTAATGAAAAACTGTTTTTT. Protein: CASSPRHGGLATNEKLFF.

The chain uses TRBV7-8 and TRBJ2-7, with 7 bases aligning to TRBD1. Germline CDR1 reads SGHVS; CDR2 reads FQNEAQ. V trimming: 5 bases; J trimming: 5 bases; junction bases outside the gene matches: 6. The CDR3 length is 13 residues. The CDR3 nucleotides read TGTGCCAGCAGCCTGACAGGGCTCGACGAGCAGTACGTC. Protein: CASSLTGLDEQYV.

V usage is TRBV5-4 and J usage is TRBJ1-4; 7 bases agree with TRBD1. V lost 3 bases to trimming and J lost 8 bases; unmatched junction nucleotides: 7. This CDR3 has 14 amino acids. Germline CDR1 is SGHNT and CDR2 is YYREEE (reference sequence). CDR3 in amino acids: CASSWTRTGEKLFF. The DNA for the CDR3 is TGTGCCAGCAGCTGGACTCGGACAGGAGAAAAACTGTTTTTT.

V usage is TRBV29-1 and J usage is TRBJ2-1; 9 bases line up with TRBD2. V dropped 4 bases and J dropped 7; count of bases not matched to a gene: 2. CDR3 length: 12 amino acids. The germline V gene encodes CDR1 SQVTM and CDR2 ANQGSEA. The CDR3 DNA follows: TGCAGCGTTGGGACTAGCGTGAATGAGCAGTTCTTC. Protein sequence: CSVGTSVNEQFF.

As to this clone: One end of the junction varies from germline; a read error may be responsible. The chain combines TRBV27 with TRBJ1-1; D is possibly TRBD1 (5 bases). This CDR3 has 19 amino acids. Germline values: CDR1 MNHEY, CDR2 SMNVEV (reference sequence). CDR3 amino acids: CTSSLSSRWGPSINTEAFF. The CDR3 DNA follows: TGTACCAGCAGTTTATCTTCGCGGTGGGGCCCCTCGATTAACACTGAAGCTTTCTTT.

The chain carries TRBV9 and TRBJ2-6, with 9 bases matching TRBD1. Germline V CDR1 and CDR2: SGDLS, YYNGEE. The V segment lost 0 bases and the J segment 1 base; nucleotides outside the gene matches: 5. This CDR3 is built from 18 residues. The CDR3 DNA reads as TGTGCCAGCAGCGTAGGGACAGGGGTAGATTCTGGGGCCAACGTCCTGACTTTC. Translation: CASSVGTGVDSGANVLTF.

This clone was observed once. The J gene is TRBJ1-2, the V gene TRBV13; possibly TRBD1 for D (5 bases). The CDR3 runs 13 residues. V gave up 7 bases and J gave up 6 bases, with 15 bases separating them. The germline V gene has CDR1 PRHDT and CDR2 FYEKMQ (reference sequence). This CDR3 is CASTRGERDGYTF. CDR3 sequence (DNA): TGTGCCAGCACCCGGGGGGAAAGGGATGGCTACACCTTC.

In its sample, this clone was seen once. The rearrangement links TRBV27 to TRBJ2-5; TRBD2 might be the D (6 bases). Trimming shortened V by 5 bases and J by 9 bases, and 22 bases separated the two germline ends. CDR1 is MNHEY, CDR2 SMNVEV, per germline (reference sequence). The CDR3 totals 15 residues. The CDR3 sequence: CASSPGLQRAFAQYF. The CDR3, as DNA: TGTGCCAGCAGTCCTGGACTCCAGCGGGCCTTTGCCCAGTACTTC.

This clone has a handful of counts. J is TRBJ2-7 and V is TRBV7-9, with TRBD2 matching 7 bases. There are 16 residues in the CDR3. The V segment lost 6 bases and the J segment 0 bases; nucleotides outside the gene matches: 11. The germline CDR1 and CDR2 sequences are SEHNR and FQNEAQ (reference sequence). CDR3 DNA: TGTGCCAGCAGGTCCTTTGGGGAGGGGAACTCCTACGAGCAGTACTTC. It codes for CASRSFGEGNSYEQYF.

This sequence joins TRBV9 and TRBJ2-5; 8 bases fit TRBD1. The better agreement between TRBJ2-7 and the DNA end casts doubt on the J call. Germline V CDR1 and CDR2: SGDLS, YYNGEE. This CDR3 is 15 amino acids long. DNA for the CDR3: TGTGCCAGCAGCGCACGCCGGACAGGGACGGACGAGCAGTACTTC. It encodes CASSARRTGTDEQYF.

The chain employs TRBV19 and TRBJ2-7, with 12 positions matching TRBD1. The CDR3 length is 13 residues. Germline CDR1 reads LNHDA; CDR2 reads SQIVND (reference sequence). The ends lost 9 bases at V and 4 bases at J; junction bases unmatched: 4. This CDR3 reads CASGTGGFYEQYF. Written as DNA, the CDR3 is TGTGCCAGCGGGACAGGGGGCTTTTACGAGCAGTACTTC.